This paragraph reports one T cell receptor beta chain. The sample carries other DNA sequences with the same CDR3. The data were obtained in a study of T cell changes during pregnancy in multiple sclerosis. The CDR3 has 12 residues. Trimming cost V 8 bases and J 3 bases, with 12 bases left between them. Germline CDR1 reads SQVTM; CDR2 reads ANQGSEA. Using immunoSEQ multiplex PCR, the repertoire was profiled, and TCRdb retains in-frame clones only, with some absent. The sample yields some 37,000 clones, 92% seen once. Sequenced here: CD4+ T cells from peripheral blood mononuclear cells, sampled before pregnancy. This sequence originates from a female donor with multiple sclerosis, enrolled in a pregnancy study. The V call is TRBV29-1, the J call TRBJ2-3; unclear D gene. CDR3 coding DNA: TGCAGCTCGGGTGGCGGAACAGATACGCAGTATTTT. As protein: CSSGGGTDTQYF.